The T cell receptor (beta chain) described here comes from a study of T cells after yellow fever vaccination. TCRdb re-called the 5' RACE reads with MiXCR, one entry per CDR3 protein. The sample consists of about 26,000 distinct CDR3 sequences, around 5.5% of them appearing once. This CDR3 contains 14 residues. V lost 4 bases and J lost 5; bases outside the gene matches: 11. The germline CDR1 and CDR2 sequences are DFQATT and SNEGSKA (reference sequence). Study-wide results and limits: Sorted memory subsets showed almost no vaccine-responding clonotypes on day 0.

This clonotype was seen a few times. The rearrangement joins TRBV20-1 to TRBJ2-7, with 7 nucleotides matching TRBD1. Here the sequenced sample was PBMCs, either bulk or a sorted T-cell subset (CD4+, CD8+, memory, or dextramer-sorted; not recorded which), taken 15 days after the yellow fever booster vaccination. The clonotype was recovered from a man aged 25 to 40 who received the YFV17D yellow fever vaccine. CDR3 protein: CSANSNRGDNEQYF. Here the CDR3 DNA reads TGCAGTGCTAATTCTAACAGGGGTGACAACGAGCAGTACTTC.